These 22 T cell receptor beta chains share one sample of origin, sequenced in a study of human T cells and chemical hapten exposure. Time point in this sample: patch test 2, 6 weeks after DPC sensitization. Stated treatment: therapeutic diphenylcyclopropenone sensitization with weekly scalp DPC. TCRdb ran MiXCR on the RACE reads and lists one entry per CDR3 protein. The profile shows fewer than 100,000 distinct CDR3 sequences, around 9.3% of them singletons. The sequences come from whole blood, collected in connection with sensitization to the hapten diphenylcyclopropenone (DPC). Every receptor here comes from a woman between 40 and 50 years old with alopecia areata. Some clones in this sample may be carry-over from other donors' samples.

In its sample, this clonotype was seen many times. This chain connects TRBV27 to TRBJ1-4; 8 bases line up with TRBD1. Trimming cost V 7 bases and J 10 bases; bases outside gene matches: 11. The CDR3 runs 14 residues. Germline CDR1 MNHEY, CDR2 SMNVEV (reference sequence). In DNA form, the CDR3 reads TGTGCCAGCACGACCGGGACAGGACGTGGAAAACTGTTTTTT. This encodes CASTTGTGRGKLFF.

This clonotype was seen repeatedly, ten times or more. V usage is TRBV5-1 and J usage is TRBJ2-7, with 9 bases fitting TRBD2. After removal of 6 bases from V and 2 bases from J, the junction contained 6 bases not matched to a gene. Germline values: CDR1 SGHRS, CDR2 YFSETQ. The CDR3 runs 14 residues. As DNA, the CDR3 is TGCGCCAGCAAGGCGCGGGAGGGGCCCTACGAGCAGTACTTC. Translating gives CASKAREGPYEQYF. Combining the CDR3 with reference TRBV5-1 and TRBJ2-7 gives the whole variable domain KAGVTQTPRYLIKTRGQQVTLSCSPISGHRSVSWYQQTPGQGLQFLFEYFSETQRNKGNFPGRFSGRQFSNSRSEMNVSTLELGDSALYLCASKAREGPYEQYFGPGTRLTVT.

This clonotype has a count of ten or more. The V gene is TRBV28, the J gene TRBJ1-2; possible D gene TRBD1, 5 bases. The germline V and J ends were trimmed by 7 bases and 8 bases, with 17 bases remaining between them. Germline CDR1 reads MDHEN; CDR2 reads SYDVKM. This CDR3 comprises 13 residues. CDR3 amino acids: CASKGRVGSGYTF. In DNA, the CDR3 is TGTGCCAGCAAGGGCAGGGTTGGTTCGGGCTACACCTTC.

The chain couples TRBV28 to TRBJ1-4, with D perhaps TRBD1 (5 bases). CDR1 is MDHEN and CDR2 is SYDVKM in the germline V gene. The CDR3 runs 16 residues. V lost 7 bases and J lost 6, with 21 bases in between. In DNA, the CDR3 is TGTGCCAGCACCCGTCTTTCAGGGACGGGTTATGAAAAACTGTTTTTT. Translating gives CASTRLSGTGYEKLFF.

This clonotype was found many times. The rearrangement joins TRBV11-3 to TRBJ2-5; D ambiguous. Germline V lookup: CDR1 SGHNT, CDR2 YENEEA. CDR3 length: 17 amino acids. V gave up 3 bases and J gave up 5 bases, with 22 bases separating them. CDR3 sequence (DNA): TGTGCCAGCAGCTTCAGTTGTGTTAGGCGTTCGAGTGAGACCCAGTACTTC. This sequence encodes CASSFSCVRRSSETQYF.

This clonotype has only a few counts. CDR3 amino acids: CSVRNRVFDNEQFF. The CDR3 DNA reads as TGCAGCGTTCGTAACAGGGTGTTTGACAATGAGCAGTTCTTC. V usage is TRBV29-1 and J usage is TRBJ2-1, with D maybe TRBD1 (6 bases). The CDR3 runs to 14 residues. Trimming stripped 5 bases from V and 5 bases from J, with 16 bases between. The germline V gene has CDR1 SQVTM and CDR2 ANQGSEA.

This clonotype was seen at least ten times. The chain is built from TRBV20-1 and TRBJ1-2; D unclear. This CDR3 comprises 12 residues. Germline CDR1 and CDR2: DFQATT and SNEGSKA (reference sequence). DNA of the CDR3: TGCATCTCCCCCTGGCAAAACTATGGCTACACCTTC. This sequence encodes CISPWQNYGYTF.

The rearrangement uses TRBV20-1 and TRBJ2-1; 13 positions match TRBD2. Germline V gene data show CDR1 as DFQATT and CDR2 as SNEGSKA (reference sequence). This CDR3 spans 15 amino acids. V was pared by 6 bases and J by 0 bases, with 2 bases of the junction left unmatched. In DNA form, the CDR3 reads TGCAGTGCGAGGACTAGCGGGAGCTCCTACAATGAGCAGTTCTTC. Protein: CSARTSGSSYNEQFF.

This clonotype was seen at least ten times. The V gene is TRBV20-1, the J gene TRBJ1-6; 8 positions match TRBD1. The CDR3 consists of 17 residues. J lost 3 bases, V lost 5 bases, and 12 bases had no gene match. CDR1 is DFQATT, CDR2 SNEGSKA, per germline (reference sequence). CDR3 bases: TGCAGTGCTCCAGATGGACGGACAGGGCGCTATAATTCACCCCTCCACTTT. Translation gives CSAPDGRTGRYNSPLHF.

The chain is built from TRBV5-5 and TRBJ2-1; a possible D gene is TRBD2 (5 bases). V was trimmed by 0 bases and J by 4 bases, leaving 8 bases between them. CDR1 SGHKS and CDR2 YYEKEE come from the germline V gene (reference sequence). The CDR3 contains 14 residues. The chain's CDR3 is CASSLESGYNEQFF. CDR3 bases: TGTGCCAGCAGCTTGGAAAGCGGTTACAATGAGCAGTTCTTC.

This clonotype was picked up many times. The rearrangement uses TRBV21-1 and TRBJ1-3. TRBV21-1 is assigned pseudogene status. The CDR3 totals 15 residues. This CDR3 is CASSKVEGRGNTIYF. For the CDR3, the DNA is TGTGCCAGCAGCAAAGTGGAGGGCCGGGGAAACACCATATATTTT.

This clonotype was observed a few times. The chain uses TRBV28 and TRBJ2-1; no reliable D call. The CDR3 consists of 15 residues. The germline CDR1 and CDR2 sequences are MDHEN and SYDVKM. The V and J ends lost 6 bases and 0 bases respectively, with 12 bases between them. This chain's CDR3 is CASSSYTFSYNEQFF. DNA of the CDR3: TGTGCCAGCAGCTCCTATACCTTCTCCTACAATGAGCAGTTCTTC.

This clonotype was seen only a few times. The chain combines TRBV3-1 with TRBJ2-7; 7 bases match TRBD2. V gave up 4 bases and J gave up 2 bases; unmatched junction bases: 11. The CDR3 is made up of 16 amino acids. Germline-derived CDR1 and CDR2 are LGHDT and YNNKEL (reference sequence). The CDR3 spells CASSPTTSGIPYEQYF. CDR3 coding DNA: TGTGCCAGCAGCCCTACGACCAGCGGGATCCCCTACGAGCAGTACTTC.

This clonotype was recorded at least ten times. The chain's CDR3 is CSVEDQSRSAYTF. CDR3 in DNA: TGCAGCGTTGAAGATCAGTCCCGGAGTGCGTACACCTTC. The chain recombines TRBV29-1 with TRBJ1-2; D is uncertain. This CDR3 comprises 13 residues. The V gene's germline CDR1 is SQVTM and CDR2 ANQGSEA. V was shortened by 0 bases and J by 11 bases, with 16 bases between the two germline ends. The entire variable domain, with the rest obtained from reference TRBV29-1 and TRBJ1-2, is as follows: SAVISQKPSRDICQRGTSLTIQCQVDSQVTMMFWYRQQPGQSLTLIATANQGSEATYESGFVIDKFPISRPNLTFSTLTVSNMSPEDSSIYLCSVEDQSRSAYTFGSGTRLTVV.

This clonotype occurred a few times. The chain recombines TRBV27 with TRBJ2-5, with D unclear. Germline V gene data show CDR1 as MNHEY and CDR2 as SMNVEV (reference sequence). There are 12 residues in the CDR3. Trimming removed 6 bases from V and 0 bases from J, with 5 bases in between. CDR3 loop: CASSNDQETQYF. As DNA, the CDR3 is TGTGCCAGCAGCAATGACCAAGAGACCCAGTACTTC.

The genes are TRBV12-3 or TRBV12-4 and TRBJ1-1, with 7 bases matching TRBD1. This CDR3 region has 14 residues. V lost 6 bases and J lost 0; bases outside the gene matches: 4. CDR3 DNA: TGTGCCAGCAGACCGACAGGGATGAACACTGAAGCTTTCTTT. It translates to CASRPTGMNTEAFF.

This clonotype was seen ten or more times. The J gene is TRBJ2-2, the V gene TRBV7-9; 9 nucleotides agree with TRBD2. The trim removed 5 bases at V and 2 bases at J, leaving 21 bases unmatched. Germline-derived CDR1 and CDR2 are SEHNR and FQNEAQ (reference sequence). There are 21 residues in the CDR3. CDR3 region: CASSTLPGLALDSFNTGELFF. The CDR3 DNA is TGTGCCAGCAGCACCCTACCGGGACTAGCCCTTGACTCCTTTAACACCGGGGAGCTGTTTTTT.

This clonotype has more than one count but fewer than ten. The chain has TRBV7-2 and TRBJ2-5; D is unresolved. Trimming pared 1 base from V and 5 bases from J, leaving 11 bases between. The germline gives CDR1 SGHTA, CDR2 FQGNSA. The CDR3 sequence is 14 residues long. CDR3 nucleotides: TGTGCCAGCAGCTTAGTTGGATTCGGGGAGACCCAGTACTTC. Residues: CASSLVGFGETQYF. The full variable domain, rest sourced from reference TRBV7-2 and TRBJ2-5, is GAGVSQSPSNKVTEKGKDVELRCDPISGHTALYWYRQSLGQGLEFLIYFQGNSAPDKSGLPSDRFSAERTGGSVSTLTIQRTQQEDSAVYLCASSLVGFGETQYFGPGTRLLVL.

This clonotype has just a few counts. V gene TRBV6-5 combines with J gene TRBJ2-1; 8 positions agree with TRBD2. Germline assignment: CDR1 MNHEY and CDR2 SVGAGI. This CDR3 contains 16 residues. After removal of 4 bases from V and 4 bases from J, the junction contained 9 bases not matched to a gene. The CDR3 sequence is CASSSRGGRIYNEQFF. The CDR3 nucleotides read TGTGCCAGCAGTTCTCGGGGCGGGAGGATTTACAATGAGCAGTTCTTC.

The table lists this clonotype with a few counts. V usage is TRBV25-1 and J usage is TRBJ2-2, with TRBD1 as a possible D gene (6 bases). There are 13 residues in the CDR3. CDR1 MGHDK and CDR2 SYGVNS come from the germline V gene. V was pared by 7 bases and J by 1 base, with 7 bases between. CDR3 bases: TGTGCCAGCAAGGGACAGAACACCGGGGAGCTGTTTTTT. Protein sequence: CASKGQNTGELFF.

This clonotype was counted at least ten times. The genes are TRBV2 and TRBJ1-6; 10 bases line up with TRBD1. This CDR3 has 16 residues. The germline V gene encodes CDR1 SNHLY and CDR2 FYNNEI. Trimming cost V 7 bases and J 7 bases; bases outside gene matches: 10. In DNA, the CDR3 is TGTGCCAGCAACAGACCGGGACAGGGGAGGAATTCACCCCTCCACTTT. Its protein product is CASNRPGQGRNSPLHF.

At least ten counts were recorded for this clonotype. The CDR3 DNA sequence: TGTGCCAGCAGCTCCCAGGGAAGCGGGAGAGAGACCCAGTACTTC. Its translation: CASSSQGSGRETQYF. This chain joins TRBV7-9 and TRBJ2-5; 8 nucleotides agree with TRBD2. The junction had 8 bases not matched to a gene; V was cut back by 4 bases and J by 4 bases. The germline gives CDR1 SEHNR, CDR2 FQNEAQ (reference sequence). CDR3 size: 15 residues.